This TCR beta chain comes out of a study of CD8 T cells in Susac syndrome. Regarding the study as a whole: Individuals included in the TCR sequencing and HLA analysis were acknowledged by the study to be relatively few in number.

Stable or active relapsing-remitting multiple sclerosis, untreated and meeting revised McDonald criteria, defined the controls. The CDR3 has 14 amino acids. CDR1 is SNHLY and CDR2 is FYNNEI in the germline V gene. After removal of 8 bases from V and 3 bases from J, the junction contained 8 bases not matched to a gene. A word on this clonotype: Its antigen is undetermined.

Reverse transcription used roughly 0.45 to 1 ug RNA and random hexamers. Amplification of TCR beta CDR3 spanned 54 Vbeta and 13 Jbeta via immunoSEQ multiplex PCR. One entry per CDR3 protein results from TCRdb running MiXCR on the immunoSEQ multiplex PCR reads. The repertoire holds roughly 200,000 distinct CDR3 sequences, roughly 94% seen once, with around 0.082% in the top ten. The material sequenced was CD4+ T cells from PBMCs. This clonotype was obtained from a human donor with multiple sclerosis. The chain couples TRBV2 to TRBJ2-3, with 7 bases fitting TRBD1. The CDR3 nucleotides read TGTGCCAGCTCACTAGGGGGCGGAACAGATACGCAGTATTTT. It is translated as CASSLGGGTDTQYF.